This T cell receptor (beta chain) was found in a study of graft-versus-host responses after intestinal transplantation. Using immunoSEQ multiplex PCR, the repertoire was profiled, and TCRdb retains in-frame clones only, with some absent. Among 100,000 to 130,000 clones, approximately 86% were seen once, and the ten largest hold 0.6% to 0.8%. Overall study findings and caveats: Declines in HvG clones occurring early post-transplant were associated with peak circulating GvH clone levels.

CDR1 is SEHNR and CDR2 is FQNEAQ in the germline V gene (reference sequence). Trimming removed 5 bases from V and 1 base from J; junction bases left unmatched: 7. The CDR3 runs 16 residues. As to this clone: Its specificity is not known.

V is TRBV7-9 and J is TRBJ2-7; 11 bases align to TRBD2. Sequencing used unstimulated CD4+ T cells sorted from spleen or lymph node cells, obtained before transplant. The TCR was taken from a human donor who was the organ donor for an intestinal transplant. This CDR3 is CASSGPGLAVSYEQYF. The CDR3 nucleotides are TGTGCCAGCAGCGGACCGGGACTAGCGGTATCCTACGAGCAGTACTTC.